This TCR beta chain was captured in a study of blood T cell repertoires in COVID-19. At the level of the study: Spain, Italy and the United States supplied samples that represented acute and convalescent COVID-19. The cDNA or gDNA used as material had been derived from T cells, B-cell-depleted T cells, or PBMCs.

The CDR3 covers 16 residues. CDR1 is SGHRS, CDR2 YFSETQ, per germline. Unmatched junction bases numbered 6, after V lost 4 bases and J lost 0 bases. Study processing details: Using reference gene primer amplification, nucleated cell counts were estimated. Profiled with immunoSEQ multiplex PCR; TCRdb holds only in-frame clones, not every one. V and J calls and clone size come straight from that table; D and trimming were deduced from the DNA. The sample lists under 250,000 clones, about 85% seen once, with 3% in the top ten. The sequenced sample consisted of peripheral blood. The source of this sequence is a man younger than 35 with active or convalescent COVID-19. V and J are TRBV5-1 and TRBJ2-1; 8 nucleotides match TRBD2. CDR3 loop: CASSPGSGISYNEQFF. The DNA of the CDR3 is TGCGCCAGCAGCCCGGGTAGCGGGATCTCCTACAATGAGCAGTTCTTC.